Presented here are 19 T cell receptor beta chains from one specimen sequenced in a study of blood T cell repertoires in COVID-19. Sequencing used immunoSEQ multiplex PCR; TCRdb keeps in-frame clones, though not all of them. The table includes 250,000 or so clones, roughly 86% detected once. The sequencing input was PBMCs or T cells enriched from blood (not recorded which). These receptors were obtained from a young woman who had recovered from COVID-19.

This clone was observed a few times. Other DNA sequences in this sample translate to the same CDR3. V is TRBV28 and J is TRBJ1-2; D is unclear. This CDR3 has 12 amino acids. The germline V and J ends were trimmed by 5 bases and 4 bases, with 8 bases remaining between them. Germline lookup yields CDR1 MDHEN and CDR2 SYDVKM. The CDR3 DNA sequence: TGTGCCAGCAGTCCAGGACTCTATGGCTACACCTTC. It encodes CASSPGLYGYTF.

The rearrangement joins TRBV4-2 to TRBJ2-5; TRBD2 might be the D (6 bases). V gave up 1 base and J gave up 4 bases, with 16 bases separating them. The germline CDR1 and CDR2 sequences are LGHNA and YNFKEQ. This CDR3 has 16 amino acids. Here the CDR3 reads CASSQGRLGGRETQYF. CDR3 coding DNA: TGTGCCAGCAGCCAAGGGCGACTAGGAGGCAGAGAGACCCAGTACTTC.

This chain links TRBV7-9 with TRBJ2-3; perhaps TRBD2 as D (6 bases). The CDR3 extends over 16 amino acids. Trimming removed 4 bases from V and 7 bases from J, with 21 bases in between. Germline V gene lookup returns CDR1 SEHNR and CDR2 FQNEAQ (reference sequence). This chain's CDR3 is CASSSGLTLKVYTQYF. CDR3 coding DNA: TGTGCCAGCAGCTCGGGACTCACTTTAAAGGTGTATACGCAGTATTTT.

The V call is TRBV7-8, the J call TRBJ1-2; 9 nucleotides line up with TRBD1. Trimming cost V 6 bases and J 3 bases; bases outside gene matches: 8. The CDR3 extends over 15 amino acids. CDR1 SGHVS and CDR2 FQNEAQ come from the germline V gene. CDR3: CASSWDRESYYGYTF. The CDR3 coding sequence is TGTGCCAGCAGTTGGGACAGGGAATCCTACTATGGCTACACCTTC.

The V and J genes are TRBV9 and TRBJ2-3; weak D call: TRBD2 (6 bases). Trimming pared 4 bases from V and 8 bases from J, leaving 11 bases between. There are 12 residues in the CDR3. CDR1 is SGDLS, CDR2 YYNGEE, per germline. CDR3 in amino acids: CASSPGSGTQYF. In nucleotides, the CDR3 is TGTGCCAGCAGCCCCGGTAGCGGTACGCAGTATTTT.

Here the CDR3 reads CASSQTRISGNTIYF. Here the CDR3 DNA reads TGTGCCAGCAGCCAGACACGAATCTCTGGAAACACCATATATTTT. V gene TRBV28 combines with J gene TRBJ1-3; D gene unclear. Trimming removed 6 bases from V and 0 bases from J, with 12 bases in between. Germline CDR1 reads MDHEN; CDR2 reads SYDVKM. The CDR3 runs to 15 residues.

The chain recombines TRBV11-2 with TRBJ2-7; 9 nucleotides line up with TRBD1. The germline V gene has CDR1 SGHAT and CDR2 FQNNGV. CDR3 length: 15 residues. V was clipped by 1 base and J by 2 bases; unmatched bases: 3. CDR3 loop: CASSLGTGVPYEQYF. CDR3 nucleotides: TGTGCCAGCAGCTTAGGGACAGGGGTCCCCTACGAGCAGTACTTC. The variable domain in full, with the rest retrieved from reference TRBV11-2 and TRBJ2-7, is EAGVAQSPRYKIIEKRQSVAFWCNPISGHATLYWYQQILGQGPKLLIQFQNNGVVDDSQLPKDRFSAERLKGVDSTLKIQPAKLEDSAVYLCASSLGTGVPYEQYFGPGTRLTVT.

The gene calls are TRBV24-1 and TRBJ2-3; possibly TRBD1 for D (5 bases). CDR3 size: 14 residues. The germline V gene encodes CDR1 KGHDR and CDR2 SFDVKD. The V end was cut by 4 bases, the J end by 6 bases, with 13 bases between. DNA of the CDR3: TGTGCCACCAGTGAGACAGAGTCTTCCGATACGCAGTATTTT. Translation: CATSETESSDTQYF.

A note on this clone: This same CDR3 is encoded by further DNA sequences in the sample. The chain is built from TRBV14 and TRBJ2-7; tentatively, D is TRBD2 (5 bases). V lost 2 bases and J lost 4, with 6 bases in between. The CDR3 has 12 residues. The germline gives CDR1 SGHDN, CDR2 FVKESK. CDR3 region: CASSQSGYEQYF. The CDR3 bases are TGTGCCAGCAGCCAAAGCGGTTACGAGCAGTACTTC.

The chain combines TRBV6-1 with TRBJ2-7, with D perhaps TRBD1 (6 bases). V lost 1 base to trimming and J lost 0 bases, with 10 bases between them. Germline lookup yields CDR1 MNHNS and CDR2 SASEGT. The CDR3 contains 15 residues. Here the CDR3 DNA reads TGTGCCAGCAGTGAAGGGACAGCGAGCTCCTACGAGCAGTACTTC. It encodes CASSEGTASSYEQYF.

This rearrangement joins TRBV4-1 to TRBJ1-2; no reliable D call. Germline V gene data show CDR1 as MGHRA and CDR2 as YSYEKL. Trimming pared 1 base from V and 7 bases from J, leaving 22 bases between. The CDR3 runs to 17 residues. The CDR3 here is CASSQGSQTRQRIGYTF. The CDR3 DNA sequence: TGCGCCAGCAGCCAAGGTAGTCAGACTAGACAACGAATTGGCTACACCTTC.

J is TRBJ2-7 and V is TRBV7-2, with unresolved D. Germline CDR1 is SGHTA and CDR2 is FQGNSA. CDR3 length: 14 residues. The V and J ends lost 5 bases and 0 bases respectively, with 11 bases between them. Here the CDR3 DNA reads TGTGCCAGCAGCGCGGTCGGTACCTCCTACGAGCAGTACTTC. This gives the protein CASSAVGTSYEQYF.

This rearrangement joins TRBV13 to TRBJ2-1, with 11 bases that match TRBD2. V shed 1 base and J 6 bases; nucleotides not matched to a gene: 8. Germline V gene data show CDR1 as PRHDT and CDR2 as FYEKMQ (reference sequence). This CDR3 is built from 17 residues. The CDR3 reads CASSLVTSGGTSNEQFF. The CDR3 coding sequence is TGTGCCAGCAGCTTAGTAACTAGCGGGGGCACCTCCAATGAGCAGTTCTTC.

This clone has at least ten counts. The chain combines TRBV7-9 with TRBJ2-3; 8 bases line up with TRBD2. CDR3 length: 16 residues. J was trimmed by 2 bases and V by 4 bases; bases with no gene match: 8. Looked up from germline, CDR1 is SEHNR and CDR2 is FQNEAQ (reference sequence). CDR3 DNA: TGTGCCAGCAGCTCCCGGGCACTAGCGGACACAGATACGCAGTATTTT. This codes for CASSSRALADTDTQYF.

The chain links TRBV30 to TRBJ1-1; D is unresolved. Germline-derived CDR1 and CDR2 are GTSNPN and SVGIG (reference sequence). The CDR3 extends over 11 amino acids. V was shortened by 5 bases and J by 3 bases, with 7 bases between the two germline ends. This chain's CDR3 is CAWGRYTEAFF. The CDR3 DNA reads TGTGCCTGGGGGAGATACACTGAAGCTTTCTTT.

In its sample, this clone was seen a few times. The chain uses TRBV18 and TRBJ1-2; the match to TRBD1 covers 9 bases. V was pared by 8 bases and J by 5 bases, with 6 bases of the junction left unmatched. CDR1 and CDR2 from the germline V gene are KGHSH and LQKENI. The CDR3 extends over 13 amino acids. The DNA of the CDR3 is TGTGCCAGCACGACAGGGGGGGATTATGGCTACACCTTC. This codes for CASTTGGDYGYTF.

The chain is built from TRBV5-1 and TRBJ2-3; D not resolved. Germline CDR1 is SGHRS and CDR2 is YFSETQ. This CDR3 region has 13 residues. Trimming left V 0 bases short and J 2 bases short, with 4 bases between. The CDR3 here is CASSLDTTDTQYF. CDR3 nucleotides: TGCGCCAGCAGCTTGGACACCACAGATACGCAGTATTTT.

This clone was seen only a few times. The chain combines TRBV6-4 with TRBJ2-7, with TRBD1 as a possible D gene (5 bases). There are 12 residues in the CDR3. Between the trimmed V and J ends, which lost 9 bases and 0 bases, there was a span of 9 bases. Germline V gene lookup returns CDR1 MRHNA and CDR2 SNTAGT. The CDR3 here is CARRQSSYEQYF. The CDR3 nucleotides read TGTGCCAGAAGACAGAGCTCCTACGAGCAGTACTTC.

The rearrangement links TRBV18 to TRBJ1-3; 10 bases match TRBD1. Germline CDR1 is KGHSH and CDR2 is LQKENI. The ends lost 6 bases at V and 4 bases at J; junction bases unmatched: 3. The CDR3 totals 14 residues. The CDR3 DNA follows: TGTGCCAGCTCCGGGGACAGGGGCGGAAACACCATATATTTT. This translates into CASSGDRGGNTIYF.